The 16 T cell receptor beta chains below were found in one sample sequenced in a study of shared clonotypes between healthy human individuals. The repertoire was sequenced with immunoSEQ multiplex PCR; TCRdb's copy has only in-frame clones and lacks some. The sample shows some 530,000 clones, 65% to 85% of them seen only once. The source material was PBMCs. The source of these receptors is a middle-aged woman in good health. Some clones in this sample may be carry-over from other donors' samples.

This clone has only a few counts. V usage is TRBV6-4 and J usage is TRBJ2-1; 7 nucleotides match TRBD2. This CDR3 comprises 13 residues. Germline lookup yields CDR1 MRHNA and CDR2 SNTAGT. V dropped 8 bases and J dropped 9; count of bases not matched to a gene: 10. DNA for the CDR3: TGTGCCAGCGCTCCGACTAGCCGGGGTGAGCAGTTCTTC. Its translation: CASAPTSRGEQFF.

The CDR3 sequence: CATRVGAGVETQYF. DNA of the CDR3: TGTGCCACCAGAGTAGGAGCGGGGGTAGAGACCCAGTACTTC. The chain couples TRBV2 to TRBJ2-5, with TRBD2 matching over 8 bases. The CDR3 totals 14 residues. The ends lost 10 bases at V and 4 bases at J; junction bases unmatched: 11. Germline CDR1 reads SNHLY; CDR2 reads FYNNEI.

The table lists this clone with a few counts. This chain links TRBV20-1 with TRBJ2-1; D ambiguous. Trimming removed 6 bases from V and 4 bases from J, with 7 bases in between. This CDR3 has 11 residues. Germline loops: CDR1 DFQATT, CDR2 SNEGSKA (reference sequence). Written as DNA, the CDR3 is TGCAGTGCCGAGACTTACAATGAGCAGTTCTTC. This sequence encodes CSAETYNEQFF.

The CDR3 sequence is CASSPGLAASTDTQYF. The CDR3 nucleotides are TGTGCCAGCAGTCCAGGACTAGCGGCTAGCACAGATACGCAGTATTTT. The gene calls are TRBV28 and TRBJ2-3, with TRBD2 identical over 10 bases. V was clipped by 5 bases and J by 0 bases; unmatched bases: 5. Germline assignment: CDR1 MDHEN and CDR2 SYDVKM. This CDR3 contains 16 residues.

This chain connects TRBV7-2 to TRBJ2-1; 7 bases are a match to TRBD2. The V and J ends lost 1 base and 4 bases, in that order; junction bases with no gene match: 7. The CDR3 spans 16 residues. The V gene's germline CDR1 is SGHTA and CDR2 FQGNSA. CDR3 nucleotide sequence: TGTGCCAGCAGCTTAGGGGCGGGAGTGACTTACAATGAGCAGTTCTTC. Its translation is CASSLGAGVTYNEQFF. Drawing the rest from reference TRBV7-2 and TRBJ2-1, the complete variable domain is GAGVSQSPSNKVTEKGKDVELRCDPISGHTALYWYRQSLGQGLEFLIYFQGNSAPDKSGLPSDRFSAERTGGSVSTLTIQRTQQEDSAVYLCASSLGAGVTYNEQFFGPGTRLTVL.

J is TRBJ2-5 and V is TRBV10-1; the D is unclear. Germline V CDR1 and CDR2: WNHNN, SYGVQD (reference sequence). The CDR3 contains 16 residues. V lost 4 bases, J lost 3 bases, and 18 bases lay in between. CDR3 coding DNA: TGCGCCAGCAGTGGGGTCGGCAGACGACTTGAAGAGACCCAGTACTTC. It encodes CASSGVGRRLEETQYF.

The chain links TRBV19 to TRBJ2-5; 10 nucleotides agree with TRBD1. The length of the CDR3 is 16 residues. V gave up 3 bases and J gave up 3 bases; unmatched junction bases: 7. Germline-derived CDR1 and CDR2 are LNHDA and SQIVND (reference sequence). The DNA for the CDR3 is TGTGCCAGTAGTATTGGGGGGACAGGGGCTAAAGAGACCCAGTACTTC. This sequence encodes CASSIGGTGAKETQYF. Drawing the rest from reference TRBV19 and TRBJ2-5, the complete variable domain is DGGITQSPKYLFRKEGQNVTLSCEQNLNHDAMYWYRQDPGQGLRLIYYSQIVNDFQKGDIAEGYSVSREKKESFPLTVTSAQKNPTAFYLCASSIGGTGAKETQYFGPGTRLLVL.

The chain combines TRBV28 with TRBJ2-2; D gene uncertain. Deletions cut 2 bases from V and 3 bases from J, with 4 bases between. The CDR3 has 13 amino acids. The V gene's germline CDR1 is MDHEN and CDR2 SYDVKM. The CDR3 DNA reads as TGTGCCAGCAGTTTAGGATACACCGGGGAGCTGTTTTTT. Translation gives CASSLGYTGELFF.

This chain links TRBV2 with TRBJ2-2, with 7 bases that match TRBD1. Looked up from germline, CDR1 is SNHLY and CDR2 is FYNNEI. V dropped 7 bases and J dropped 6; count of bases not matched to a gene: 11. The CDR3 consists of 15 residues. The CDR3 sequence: CASTFLTGKSGELFF. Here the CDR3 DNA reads TGTGCCAGCACCTTCTTGACAGGGAAGTCCGGGGAGCTGTTTTTT. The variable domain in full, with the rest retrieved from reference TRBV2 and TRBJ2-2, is EPEVTQTPSHQVTQMGQEVILRCVPISNHLYFYWYRQILGQKVEFLVSFYNNEISEKSEIFDDQFSVERPDGSNFTLKIRSTKLEDSAMYFCASTFLTGKSGELFFGEGSRLTVL.

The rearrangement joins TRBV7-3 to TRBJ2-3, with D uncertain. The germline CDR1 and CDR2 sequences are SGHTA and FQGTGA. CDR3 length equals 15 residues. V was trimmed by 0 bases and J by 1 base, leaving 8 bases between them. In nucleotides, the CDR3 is TGTGCCAGCAGCTTAACTCATTGGGGCACAGATACGCAGTATTTT. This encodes CASSLTHWGTDTQYF.

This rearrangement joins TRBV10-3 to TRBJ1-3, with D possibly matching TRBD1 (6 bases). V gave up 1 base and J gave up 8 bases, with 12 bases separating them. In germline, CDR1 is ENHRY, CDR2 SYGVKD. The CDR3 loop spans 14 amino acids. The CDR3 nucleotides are TGTGCCATCAGTGAGTTTACAGGGCGGGACACCATATATTTT. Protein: CAISEFTGRDTIYF.

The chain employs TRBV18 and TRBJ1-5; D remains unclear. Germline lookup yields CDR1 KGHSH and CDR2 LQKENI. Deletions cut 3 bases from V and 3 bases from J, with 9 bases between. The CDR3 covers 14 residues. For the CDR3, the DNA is TGTGCCAGCTCACCTACAGAGTACAATCAGCCCCAGCATTTT. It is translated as CASSPTEYNQPQHF.

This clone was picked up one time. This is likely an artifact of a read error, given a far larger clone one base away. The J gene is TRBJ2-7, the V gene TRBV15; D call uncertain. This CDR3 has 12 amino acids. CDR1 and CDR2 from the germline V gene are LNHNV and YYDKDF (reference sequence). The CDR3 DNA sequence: TGTGCCACCAGCAGAGATGAGGACGAGCGGTACTTC. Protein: CATSRDEDERYF.

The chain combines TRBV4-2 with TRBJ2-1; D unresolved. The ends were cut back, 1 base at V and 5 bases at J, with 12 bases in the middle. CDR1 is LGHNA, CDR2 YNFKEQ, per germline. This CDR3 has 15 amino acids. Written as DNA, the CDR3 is TGTGCCAGCAGCCAAGGAATGGCCGGAAACAATGAGCAGTTCTTC. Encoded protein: CASSQGMAGNNEQFF.

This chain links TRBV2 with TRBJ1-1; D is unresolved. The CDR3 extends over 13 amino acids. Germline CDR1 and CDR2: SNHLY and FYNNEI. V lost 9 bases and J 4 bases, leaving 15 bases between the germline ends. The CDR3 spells CASRDTTGTEAFF. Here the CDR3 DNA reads TGTGCCAGTCGGGATACCACGGGCACTGAAGCTTTCTTT.

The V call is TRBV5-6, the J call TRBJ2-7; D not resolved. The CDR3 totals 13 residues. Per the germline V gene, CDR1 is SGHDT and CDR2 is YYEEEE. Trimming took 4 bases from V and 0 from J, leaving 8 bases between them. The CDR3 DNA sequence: TGTGCCAGCAGCCGAGTATACTCCTACGAGCAGTACTTC. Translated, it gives CASSRVYSYEQYF.